This T cell receptor (beta chain) emerged from a study of blood T cell repertoires in COVID-19. This CDR3 contains 16 residues. Germline lookup yields CDR1 SGHRS and CDR2 YFSETQ. With V trimmed by 0 bases and J by 6 bases, 7 bases remained unmatched. Sequencing used immunoSEQ multiplex PCR; TCRdb keeps in-frame clones, though not all of them. The sample has 35,000 to 50,000 clones, about 86% seen once. This chain links TRBV5-1 with TRBJ2-1; 9 bases line up with TRBD2. The TCR comes from a woman aged 80 or over with acute or convalescent COVID-19. Sequenced input: peripheral blood. The CDR3 region has the DNA TGCGCCAGCAGCTTGGGAGGCGGGGGGGCCTCCAATGAGCAGTTCTTC. Protein product: CASSLGGGGASNEQFF.